The TCR beta chain described here comes from a study of control samples from healthy donors and cancer patients. The CDR3 consists of 14 residues. Germline assignment: CDR1 LNHDA and CDR2 SQIVND (reference sequence). Trimming pared 4 bases from V and 2 bases from J, leaving 9 bases between. This clone has only a few counts. Sequencing was performed with immunoSEQ multiplex PCR; in TCRdb, only in-frame clones are kept and a portion is missing. The sample shows 70,000 to 95,000 clones, roughly nine tenths of them seen only once. This chain joins TRBV19 and TRBJ2-1; D gene ambiguous. The origin of this receptor is a woman aged 25 to 45 in good health. The sample taken for sequencing was blood. CDR3 protein: CASSKGKTYNEQFF. The CDR3, as DNA: TGTGCCAGTAGTAAGGGAAAGACCTACAATGAGCAGTTCTTC.